The rows below give T cell receptor beta chains drawn from one sample of a study of Graves' ophthalmopathy and Graves' hyperthyroidism. TCRdb recomputed calls from the multiplex PCR reads with MiXCR, one row per CDR3 protein. This table has about 400,000 distinct CDR3 sequences, around 19% appearing once. Sequencing was done on a sample of peripheral blood. These receptors were taken from a woman under 30 with Graves' ophthalmopathy. CDR3s include the opening cysteine and the closing phenylalanine or tryptophan. Fields, in order: J gene, clone size, V gene, D gene, CDR3 protein, CDR3 DNA. D genes are given only for firm matches. Size is stated for part of the rows, as once, few or many counts, or as a class when the clone is expanded.

TRBJ2-7	many	TRBV4-2	TRBD1	CASSQTRDRGYEQYF	TGTGCCAGCAGCCAAACCCGGGACAGGGGGTACGAGCAGTACTTC
TRBJ2-7	many	TRBV6-5	TRBD1	CASSYSKGTGSYEQYF	TGTGCCAGCAGTTACTCGAAGGGGACAGGGTCCTACGAGCAGTACTTC
TRBJ2-1	-	TRBV28	TRBD2	CASTGAGEGNNEQFF	TGTGCCAGCACAGGCGCGGGGGAGGGCAACAATGAGCAGTTCTTC
TRBJ2-2	-	TRBV29-1	TRBD1	CSVGLQGVGTGELFF	TGCAGCGTTGGTCTACAGGGGGTAGGCACCGGGGAGCTGTTTTTT
TRBJ1-1	many	TRBV11-2	TRBD1	CASSLGSGGNEAFF	TGTGCCAGCAGCTTAGGATCAGGGGGAAATGAAGCTTTCTTT
TRBJ1-1	many	TRBV18	-	CASSPLQEKAEAFF	TGTGCCAGCTCACCGTTACAGGAGAAGGCTGAAGCTTTCTTT
TRBJ2-4	many	TRBV20-1	-	CSARAGVATLKNIQYF	TGCAGTGCTAGAGCGGGGGTAGCGACCCTAAAAAACATTCAGTACTTC
TRBJ2-2	-	TRBV5-1	-	CASSLAGIAVTGELFF	TGCGCCAGCAGCTTGGCCGGAATAGCGGTAACCGGGGAGCTGTTTTTT
TRBJ1-2	-	TRBV30	-	CAWSRDTLFGYTF	TGTGCCTGGAGTCGGGACACACTCTTTGGCTACACCTTC
TRBJ2-7	many	TRBV13	TRBD1	CASSRDRLKGYEQYF	TGTGCCAGCAGCCGGGACAGGCTTAAAGGCTACGAGCAGTACTTC
TRBJ1-5	many	TRBV6-2/TRBV6-3	TRBD1	CASSYPEGGSQGAQHF	TGTGCCAGCAGTTACCCAGAGGGGGGCAGCCAGGGGGCCCAGCATTTT
TRBJ2-4	many	TRBV6-2/TRBV6-3	-	CASSYRQVAKNIQYF	TGTGCCAGCAGTTACAGACAGGTCGCCAAAAACATTCAGTACTTC
TRBJ2-7	many	TRBV4-3	-	CASSPRRSYEQYF	TGCGCCAGCAGCCCCCGGCGGAGCTACGAGCAGTACTTC
TRBJ1-1	many	TRBV12-3/TRBV12-4	-	CASSPRGVLNTEAFF	TGTGCCAGCAGCCCGCGGGGGGTTCTGAACACTGAAGCTTTCTTT
TRBJ2-7	-	TRBV29-1	-	CSVSYRGAGEQYF	TGCAGCGTTAGCTACAGGGGAGCGGGCGAGCAGTACTTC
TRBJ2-7	many	TRBV25-1	-	CASSGLRGWYEQYF	TGTGCCAGCAGTGGACTCCGTGGTTGGTACGAGCAGTACTTC
TRBJ2-5	-	TRBV12-3/TRBV12-4	-	CASSPGSLETQYF	TGTGCCAGCAGCCCAGGGAGCTTGGAGACCCAGTACTTC
TRBJ2-2	-	TRBV12-3/TRBV12-4	TRBD2	CASSFLAGGGTGELFF	TGTGCCAGCAGTTTTCTAGCGGGAGGGGGCACCGGGGAGCTGTTTTTT
TRBJ1-1	many	TRBV4-2	TRBD1	CASSQEGQGYTEAFF	TGTGCCAGCAGCCAAGAGGGACAGGGCTACACTGAAGCTTTCTTT
TRBJ2-7	many	TRBV2	-	CASGPDISYEQYF	TGTGCCAGTGGACCAGATATATCCTACGAGCAGTACTTC
TRBJ1-6	many	TRBV6-1	-	CASRVLNSPLHF	TGTGCCAGCAGGGTATTGAATTCACCCCTCCACTTT
TRBJ2-5	many	TRBV12-3/TRBV12-4	TRBD1	CASSLGAGGGWETQYF	TGTGCCAGCAGCCTGGGGGCAGGGGGCGGTTGGGAGACCCAGTACTTC
TRBJ1-1	many	TRBV29-1	-	CSVVEGGGRTEAFF	TGCAGCGTTGTGGAGGGAGGGGGGAGGACTGAAGCTTTCTTT
TRBJ1-3	many	TRBV5-4	TRBD1	CASSNRGIRGNTIYF	TGTGCCAGCTCTAACAGGGGAATACGTGGAAACACCATATATTTT
TRBJ1-5	many	TRBV28	TRBD1	CASRFRGSRQPQHF	TGTGCCAGCAGATTCAGGGGGTCTCGTCAGCCCCAGCATTTT
TRBJ1-2	many	TRBV15	TRBD1	CATSNDRVGFNGYTF	TGTGCCACCAGCAATGACAGGGTGGGGTTTAATGGCTACACCTTC
TRBJ2-5	many	TRBV11-1	TRBD1	CASSSNRLDRRQTETQYF	TGTGCCAGCAGCTCCAACCGCTTGGACAGGCGTCAGACAGAGACCCAGTACTTC
TRBJ1-2	many	TRBV30	-	CAWRPHSRGYGYTF	TGTGCCTGGAGACCCCACAGCAGGGGCTATGGCTACACCTTC
TRBJ1-2	many	TRBV20-1	-	CSATPQGYGYGYTF	TGCAGTGCTACCCCCCAGGGTTATGGCTATGGCTACACCTTC
TRBJ1-1	-	TRBV5-1	-	CASSFRDEAFF	TGCGCCAGCAGCTTCCGGGACGAAGCTTTCTTT
TRBJ1-1	many	TRBV4-3	-	CASSQEGAGLAEAFF	TGCGCCAGCAGCCAAGAAGGGGCAGGGTTGGCTGAAGCTTTCTTT
TRBJ1-5	many	TRBV6-1	-	CASSQERNQPQHF	TGTGCCAGCAGTCAGGAGCGCAATCAGCCCCAGCATTTT
TRBJ2-7	many	TRBV5-1	-	CASSLRPRDSGHEQYF	TGCGCCAGCAGCCTAAGGCCCCGGGACAGCGGGCACGAGCAGTACTTC
TRBJ2-7	many	TRBV30	-	CAWSRGERHEQYF	TGTGCCTGGAGTAGGGGGGAGCGACACGAGCAGTACTTC
TRBJ1-4	many	TRBV2	-	CARSSQFNEKLFF	TGTGCCAGAAGTAGTCAGTTTAATGAAAAACTGTTTTTT
TRBJ2-1	many	TRBV12-3/TRBV12-4	-	CASSLSPYNEQFF	TGTGCCAGCAGTTTGAGCCCCTACAATGAGCAGTTCTTC
TRBJ2-7	many	TRBV7-2	TRBD1	CASSFRGDSYEQYF	TGTGCCAGCAGCTTCCGTGGGGACAGCTACGAGCAGTACTTC
TRBJ1-5	many	TRBV12-3/TRBV12-4	TRBD1	CASSTQGTGTNQPQHF	TGTGCCAGCAGCACTCAAGGGACAGGTACCAATCAGCCCCAGCATTTT
TRBJ2-7	many	TRBV6-2/TRBV6-3	TRBD2	CASSLLAGGYEQYF	TGTGCCAGCAGTTTATTAGCGGGAGGGTACGAGCAGTACTTC
TRBJ2-2	many	TRBV6-1	-	CASRGAVGELFF	TGTGCCAGCAGAGGAGCGGTCGGGGAGCTGTTTTTT
TRBJ2-5	-	TRBV6-1	TRBD2	CASIELAGVETQYF	TGTGCCAGCATCGAACTAGCGGGAGTAGAGACCCAGTACTTC
TRBJ2-5	many	TRBV15	-	CATSRASGETQYF	TGTGCCACCAGCAGAGCAAGTGGGGAGACCCAGTACTTC
TRBJ2-6	many	TRBV28	-	CASSLNTGISGANVLTF	TGTGCCAGCAGTTTAAACACAGGCATCTCTGGGGCCAACGTCCTGACTTTC
TRBJ1-1	many	TRBV28	-	CASSLAGGRTEAFF	TGTGCCAGCAGTTTAGCCGGGGGCCGGACTGAAGCTTTCTTT
TRBJ2-5	-	TRBV28	-	CASSSMGAGIYQETQYF	TGTGCCAGCAGTTCCATGGGGGCGGGAATCTACCAAGAGACCCAGTACTTC
TRBJ2-2	many	TRBV29-1	TRBD1	CSVRTGGTGELFF	TGCAGCGTTCGGACAGGAGGAACCGGGGAGCTGTTTTTT
TRBJ2-7	many	TRBV9	-	CASSVGQFYEQYF	TGTGCCAGCAGCGTAGGGCAATTCTACGAGCAGTACTTC
TRBJ2-5	many	TRBV20-1	-	CSAVGGVRETQYF	TGCAGTGCTGTAGGGGGGGTAAGGGAGACCCAGTACTTC
TRBJ2-5	many	TRBV5-4	-	CASSLGGGRREETQYF	TGTGCCAGCAGCTTGGGAGGGGGAAGGCGGGAAGAGACCCAGTACTTC
TRBJ1-1	many	TRBV9	-	CASSSRPGGGEAFF	TGTGCCAGCAGCTCCAGACCCGGGGGTGGTGAAGCTTTCTTT
TRBJ2-7	-	TRBV5-1	TRBD1	CASRAGQGTYEQYF	TGCGCCAGCAGAGCGGGACAGGGGACCTACGAGCAGTACTTC
TRBJ1-2	few	TRBV28	-	CASSFGRQFGYTF	TGTGCCAGCAGTTTCGGTCGACAGTTTGGCTACACCTTC
TRBJ2-7	-	TRBV11-2	-	CASSSKGPGRQGIYEQYF	TGTGCCAGCAGCTCCAAAGGCCCGGGTCGCCAAGGAATCTACGAGCAGTACTTC
TRBJ1-2	many	TRBV6-2/TRBV6-3	TRBD1	CASSHPLTEQGRNGYTF	TGTGCCAGCAGCCACCCTCTCACTGAACAGGGGCGGAATGGCTACACCTTC
TRBJ2-5	many	TRBV28	-	CASSLIVETQYF	TGTGCCAGCAGTTTAATTGTGGAGACCCAGTACTTC